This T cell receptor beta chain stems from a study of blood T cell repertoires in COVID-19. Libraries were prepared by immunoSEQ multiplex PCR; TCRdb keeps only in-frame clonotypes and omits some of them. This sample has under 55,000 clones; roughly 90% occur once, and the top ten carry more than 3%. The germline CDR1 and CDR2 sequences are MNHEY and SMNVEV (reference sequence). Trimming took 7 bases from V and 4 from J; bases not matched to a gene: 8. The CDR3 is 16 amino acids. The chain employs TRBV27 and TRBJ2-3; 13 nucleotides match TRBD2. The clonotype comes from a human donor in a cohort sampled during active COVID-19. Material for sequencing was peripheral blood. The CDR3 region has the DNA TGTGCCAGCAAACTAGCGGGAGGGCCTGGGGCAGATACGCAGTATTTT. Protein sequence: CASKLAGGPGADTQYF.